This TCR beta chain was recovered during a study of radiotherapy plus CTLA-4 blockade in lung cancer. In the study overall: Among patients, about 20% showed objective responses, and about 31% had disease control. Study-level results: Tumor-derived TCR clones expanded in blood after radiotherapy plus ipilimumab. Reported findings show early blood T cell clone dynamics, with interferon-beta, best predicted response.

Produced via immunoSEQ multiplex PCR; TCRdb's table is partial and in-frame only. The sample gives around 20,000 clones, 86% of which show up once; around 20% is in the top ten. To note about this clone: Its antigen is still unknown.

Those patients who had chemo-refractory metastatic non-small-cell lung cancer were given focal radiation along with CTLA-4 blockade through ipilimumab. Trimming left V 2 bases short and J 7 bases short, with 10 bases between. CDR1 and CDR2 (germline): SGHRS, YFSETQ. The CDR3 consists of 12 residues. V and J are TRBV5-1 and TRBJ2-7, with D perhaps matching TRBD2 (6 bases). The source is a human donor with non-small cell lung cancer whose response to radiotherapy plus ipilimumab could not be evaluated. Sequenced material: peripheral blood, taken from a patient treated with radiotherapy plus ipilimumab. The CDR3 DNA reads TGCGCCAGCAGCTTCGTTGGGAGGGAGCAGTACTTC. Protein product: CASSFVGREQYF. The full variable domain, its missing parts supplied by reference TRBV5-1 and TRBJ2-7, is KAGVTQTPRYLIKTRGQQVTLSCSPISGHRSVSWYQQTPGQGLQFLFEYFSETQRNKGNFPGRFSGRQFSNSRSEMNVSTLELGDSALYLCASSFVGREQYFGPGTRLTVT.